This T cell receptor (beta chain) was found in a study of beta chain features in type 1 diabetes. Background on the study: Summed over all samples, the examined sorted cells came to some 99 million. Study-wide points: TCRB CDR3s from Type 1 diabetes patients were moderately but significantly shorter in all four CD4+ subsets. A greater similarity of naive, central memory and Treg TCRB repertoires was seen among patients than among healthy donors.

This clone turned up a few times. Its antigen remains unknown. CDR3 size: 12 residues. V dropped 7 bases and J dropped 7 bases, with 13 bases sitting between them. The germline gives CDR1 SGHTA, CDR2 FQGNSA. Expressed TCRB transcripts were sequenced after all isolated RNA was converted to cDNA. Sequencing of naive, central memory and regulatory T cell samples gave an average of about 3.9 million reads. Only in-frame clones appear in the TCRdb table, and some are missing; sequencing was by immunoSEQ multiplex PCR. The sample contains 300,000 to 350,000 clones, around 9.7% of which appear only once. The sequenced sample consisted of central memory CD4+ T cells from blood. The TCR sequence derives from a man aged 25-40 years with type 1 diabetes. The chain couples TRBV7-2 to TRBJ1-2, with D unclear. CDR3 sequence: CASTTEGSGYTF. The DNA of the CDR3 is TGTGCCAGCACCACGGAAGGCTCTGGCTACACCTTC.